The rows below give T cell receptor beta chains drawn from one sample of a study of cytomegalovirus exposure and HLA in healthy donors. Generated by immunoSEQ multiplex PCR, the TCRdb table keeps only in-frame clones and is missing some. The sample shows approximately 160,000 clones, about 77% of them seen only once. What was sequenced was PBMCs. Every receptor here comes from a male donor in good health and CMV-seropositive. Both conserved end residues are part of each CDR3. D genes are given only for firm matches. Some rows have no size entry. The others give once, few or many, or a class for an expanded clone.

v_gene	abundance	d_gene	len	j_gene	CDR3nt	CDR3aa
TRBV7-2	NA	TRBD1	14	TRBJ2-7	TGTGCCAGCAGCTTAGTAGGACAGGGCTACGAGCAGTACTTC	CASSLVGQGYEQYF
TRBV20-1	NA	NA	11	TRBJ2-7	TGCAGTGCTAAAGTGAGGTCCGAGCAGTACTTC	CSAKVRSEQYF
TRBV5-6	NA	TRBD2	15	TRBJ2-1	TGTGCCAGCAGCTGGACTAGCGGTCCCTTTAATGAGCAGTTCTTC	CASSWTSGPFNEQFF
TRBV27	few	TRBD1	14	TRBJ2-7	TGTGCCAGCAGTACGACAGGGGATCTCTACGAGCAGTACTTC	CASSTTGDLYEQYF
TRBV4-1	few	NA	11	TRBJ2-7	TGCGCCAGCAGCCAAGGGAGAGAGCAGTACTTC	CASSQGREQYF
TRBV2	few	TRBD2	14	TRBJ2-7	TGTGCCAGCAGTCCCGTAGGCGGGGGCTACGAGCAGTACTTC	CASSPVGGGYEQYF
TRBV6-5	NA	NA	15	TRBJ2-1	TGTGCCAGCAGTCTCATTCCCGACAGCCACAATGAGCAGTTCTTC	CASSLIPDSHNEQFF
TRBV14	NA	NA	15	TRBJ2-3	TGTGCCAGCAGCCAAGAGTGGACTAGCACAGATACGCAGTATTTT	CASSQEWTSTDTQYF
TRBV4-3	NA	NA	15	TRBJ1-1	TGCGCCAGCAGCCAAGAGGACCGGGGAGACACTGAAGCTTTCTTT	CASSQEDRGDTEAFF
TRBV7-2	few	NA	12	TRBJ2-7	TGTGCCAGCAGCCACCCTAGCTACGAGCAGTACTTC	CASSHPSYEQYF
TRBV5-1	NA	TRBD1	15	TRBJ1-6	TGCGCCAGCAGCTCGTCCGGGACAGAGAATCCACCCCTCCACTTT	CASSSSGTENPPLHF
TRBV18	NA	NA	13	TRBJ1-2	TGTGCCAGCTCACCACCCGGGGTCGATGGCTACACCTTC	CASSPPGVDGYTF
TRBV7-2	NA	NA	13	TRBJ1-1	TGTGCCACCAGTAGGGGTATGAACACTGAAGCTTTCTTT	CATSRGMNTEAFF
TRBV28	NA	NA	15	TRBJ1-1	TGTGCCAGCAGTTTAGCCCTCTGGGCTGACACTGAAGCTTTCTTT	CASSLALWADTEAFF
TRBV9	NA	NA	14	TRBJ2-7	TGTGCCAGCAGCCCCCTCGGGACTGGTTACGAGCAGTACTTC	CASSPLGTGYEQYF
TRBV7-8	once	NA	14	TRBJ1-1	TGTGCCAGCAGCTTCGGGGGGGCGAACACTGAAGCTTTCTTT	CASSFGGANTEAFF